This T cell receptor beta chain was observed in a study of cytomegalovirus exposure and HLA in healthy donors (dated by TCRdb to 2016 to 2017). A note on the overall study: According to a later analysis, one platform produced both the 110 or so validation repertoires and the approximately 670 repertoires of the first cohort. Along with the roughly 610-subject first cohort, a separate validation cohort of over a hundred different subjects was used. The study combined high-throughput TCR immunosequencing, statistical association of individual TCRs with disease status, and machine learning to predict cytomegalovirus infection status. The aim of the study was to test whether cataloging public T cell receptors could identify signatures of past pathogen exposure. Overall study outcomes, separate from this receptor: All 120 or so repertoires were used to score co-occurrence in the validation cohort in a later analysis, because that analysis had no HLA typing for the cohort. Most TCR sequences were observed very rarely across donors, whereas some public TCRs were present in many individuals. It was suggested by the authors that the approach could potentially be generalized to other disease states and immunological phenotypes. In both the original and validation cohorts, the classifier was reported to diagnose cytomegalovirus status with high specificity and sensitivity. Subsequent analysis determined that TCRs grouped into clusters in the first cohort also showed a tendency toward co-occurrence across the roughly 120 validation repertoires, and 85% to 95% of cluster scores exceeded 0. Three of the identified cytomegalovirus-associated TCR beta chains were confirmed in vitro to be specific for cytomegalovirus antigens. In the study, approximately 160 TCR beta chains were listed as associated with cytomegalovirus.

With regard to this clone: The target of this receptor is not known. No base quality values were provided; no much bigger clone lies one nucleotide off.

The library was built by means of the immunoSEQ multiplex PCR assay. The paper's data handling went like this. To diagnose cytomegalovirus status from the catalog of TCR beta chain sequences, a statistical classification framework was built. As stored in TCRdb, this immuneACCESS dataset retains in-frame rearrangements with V and J assigned. A fraction of the clones does not appear; measured against another copy, unresolved V genes explain less than half of the discrepancy, and the remainder lacks a known reason. From that table come the V and J calls and clone size; the DNA was used to work out D and trimming. For this sample there are some 120,000 clones; 85% to 90% appear just once. The top ten constitute about 1% of the sample. The donors were included in the validation cohort of over a hundred subjects, a group kept apart from the roughly 680-subject first cohort. Relative to germline, V is missing 1 base and J is missing 8 bases, with 6 bases of the junction outside any gene match. Counted from cysteine to phenylalanine, this CDR3 has 13 amino acids. Only the CDR3 DNA is retained, 39 bases long and in frame from the first base. CDR1 and CDR2 were assigned from the germline V gene (reference sequence) as GTSNPN and SVGIG.

Input material: PBMCs. The clonotype comes from a woman between 18 and 30 years old in good health and CMV-seronegative. This receptor chain uses TRBV30 and TRBJ1-2; 8 bases in between match TRBD1. The sequenced DNA: TGTGCCTGGAGTGATCAGGGGGCGGGAGGCTACACCTTC. It translates to CAWSDQGAGGYTF.